This T cell receptor beta chain derives from a study of T cells in Graves' hyperthyroidism and ophthalmopathy. In the study overall: Staff took peripheral blood when the initial diagnosis was made, before any treatment began. General study findings and limits: Ophthalmopathy was predicted by the model a median of roughly 6.6 months ahead of onset.

This clonotype was observed at least ten times. Its antigen is not identified. Researchers took RNA transcripts and amplified the TCR beta CDR3 regions from them. First-round RT-PCR with HTBI primers amplified the TCR CDR3 region. TCRdb re-derived calls from the multiplex PCR reads in MiXCR, one entry per CDR3 protein. In the table there are 130,000 or so distinct CDR3 sequences, approximately 20% of which are singletons. The V end was cut by 5 bases, the J end by 3 bases, with 18 bases between. Germline V lookup: CDR1 SGHVS, CDR2 FQNEAQ. CDR3 size: 16 residues. This sequence joins TRBV7-8 and TRBJ2-3; D may correspond to TRBD1 or TRBD2 (5 bases each). This receptor was obtained from a woman between 50 and 59 years old with Graves' hyperthyroidism that later progressed to Graves' ophthalmopathy. The sequencing input was blood. CDR3 DNA: TGTGCCAGCAGCCTCCACGAGGGGCAAGGGACAGATACGCAGTATTTT. It yields the protein CASSLHEGQGTDTQYF.